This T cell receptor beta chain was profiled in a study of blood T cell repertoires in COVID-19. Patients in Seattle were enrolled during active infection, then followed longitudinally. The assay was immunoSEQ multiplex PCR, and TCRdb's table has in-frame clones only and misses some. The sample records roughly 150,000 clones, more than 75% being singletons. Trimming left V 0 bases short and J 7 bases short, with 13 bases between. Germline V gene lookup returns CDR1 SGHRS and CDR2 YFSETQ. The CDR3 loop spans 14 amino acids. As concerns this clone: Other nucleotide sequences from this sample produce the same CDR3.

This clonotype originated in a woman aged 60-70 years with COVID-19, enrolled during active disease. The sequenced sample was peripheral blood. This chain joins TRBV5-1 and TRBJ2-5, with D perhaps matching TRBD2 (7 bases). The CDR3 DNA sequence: TGCGCCAGCAGCTTGGTCGGCGGGGGCGGGACCCAGTACTTC. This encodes CASSLVGGGGTQYF.